This T cell receptor (beta chain) derives from a study of blood T cell repertoires in COVID-19. At the level of the study: Sample material is recorded as cDNA or gDNA derived from T cells, B-cell-depleted T cells, or PBMCs.

The CDR3 has 14 amino acids. CDR1 LGHDT and CDR2 YNNKEL come from the germline V gene (reference sequence). V lost 6 bases, J lost 4 bases, and 15 bases lay in between. Original analysis: From reference gene primer amplification, estimates of nucleated cell counts were derived. Produced via immunoSEQ multiplex PCR; TCRdb's table is partial and in-frame only. V, J and clone size reflect that table, while D and trimming were determined from the DNA. The table records 210,000 or so clones, 70% to 90% of them present only once. The receptor comes from a woman in her 70s with active or convalescent COVID-19. The gene calls are TRBV3-1 (or the pseudogene TRBV3-2) and TRBJ2-5, with D tentatively TRBD1 (5 bases). Input material: peripheral blood. The CDR3 here is CASSFAGATETQYF. The CDR3 nucleotides are TGTGCCAGCAGTTTTGCTGGGGCGACAGAGACCCAGTACTTC.